What follows are 23 T cell receptor beta chains derived from one specimen sequenced in a study of T cells in Graves' hyperthyroidism and ophthalmopathy. Amplified TCR beta CDR3 regions came from RNA transcripts. First-round RT-PCR of the TCR CDR3 relied on the HTBI primer set. A single record per CDR3 protein comes from TCRdb applying MiXCR to the multiplex PCR reads. The table records 480,000 or so distinct CDR3 sequences, 46% of them present only once. Sequenced input: peripheral blood or thyroid tissue (not recorded which). All receptors come from an adult woman with Graves' disease, either hyperthyroidism or ophthalmopathy (not recorded which).

This CDR3 is CASARGHLNQPQHF. In DNA, the CDR3 is TGTGCCAGTGCTAGGGGGCACCTCAATCAGCCCCAGCATTTT. The chain joins TRBV19 to TRBJ1-5; TRBD1 agrees at 7 bases. With V trimmed by 8 bases and J by 3 bases, 7 bases remained unmatched. Per germline, CDR1 LNHDA and CDR2 SQIVND (reference sequence). The CDR3 is 14 amino acids.

This sequence joins TRBV19 and TRBJ1-4; D remains ambiguous. There are 12 residues in the CDR3. In germline, CDR1 is LNHDA, CDR2 SQIVND (reference sequence). With 5 bases removed from V and 8 bases from J, the gap between germline ends came to 9 bases. This chain's CDR3 is CASSVDREKLFF. CDR3 in DNA: TGTGCCAGTAGTGTTGACCGCGAAAAACTGTTTTTT.

As to this clonotype: No DNA is shown, since the ends of the CDR3 on it are uncertain; the CDR3 is the one TCRdb lists. This rearrangement joins TRBV25-1 to TRBJ1-5; the D segment call TRBD1 is taken from the table without a DNA check. The CDR3 is 17 residues long, ends included. Per germline, CDR1 MGHDK and CDR2 SYGVNS. CDR3 region: CACSARQGAGGNQPQHF.

To note about this clonotype: The DNA is omitted, as the CDR3 cannot be located on it reliably, and the CDR3 follows TCRdb's listing. The V and J genes are TRBV6-6 and TRBJ1-1; the DNA was not used to check the table's D call, TRBD1. The germline gives CDR1 MNHNY, CDR2 SVGAGI (reference sequence). Inclusive of both ends, the CDR3 amounts to 13 amino acids. The CDR3 spells CASTSGQNTEAFF.

CDR3 in DNA: TGCGCCAGCGGGCCCGGCTATGGCTACACCTTC. Translated, it gives CASGPGYGYTF. The rearrangement links TRBV10-2 to TRBJ1-2; D call uncertain. V was trimmed by 8 bases and J by 4 bases, leaving 8 bases between them. The germline CDR1 and CDR2 sequences are WSHSY and SAAADI. This CDR3 has 11 amino acids.

CDR3 DNA: TGTGCCAGCAGCCTCACGACTATGAACACTGAAGCTTTCTTT. Its protein is CASSLTTMNTEAFF. The rearrangement links TRBV7-2 to TRBJ1-1, with D uncertain. Per the germline V gene, CDR1 is SGHTA and CDR2 is FQGNSA. The CDR3 spans 14 residues. The ends were cut back, 5 bases at V and 0 bases at J, with 10 bases in the middle.

V usage is TRBV20-1 and J usage is TRBJ1-2, with 10 bases that match TRBD1. The CDR3 runs to 12 residues. Germline V gives CDR1 DFQATT, CDR2 SNEGSKA (reference sequence). J was trimmed by 4 bases and V by 8 bases; bases with no gene match: 4. CDR3 in DNA: TGCAGTTACGGACAGGGGGGCTATGGCTACACCTTC. This sequence encodes CSYGQGGYGYTF.

This clonotype came up a few times. The V gene is TRBV3-1, the J gene TRBJ1-4, with 7 bases that match TRBD1. Germline assignment: CDR1 LGHDT and CDR2 YNNKEL (reference sequence). V lost 4 bases and J lost 7; bases outside the gene matches: 3. This CDR3 has 13 residues. The CDR3 loop is CASSRKGAEKLFF. The CDR3, as DNA: TGTGCCAGCAGCCGGAAGGGGGCTGAAAAACTGTTTTTT.

This clonotype has ten or more counts. The chain couples TRBV19 to TRBJ1-2, with D perhaps TRBD1 (5 bases). Germline-derived CDR1 and CDR2 are LNHDA and SQIVND (reference sequence). The length of the CDR3 is 15 residues. V shed 5 bases and J shed 2 bases, with 15 bases lying between them. The chain's CDR3 is CASSVVWGTNYGYTF. CDR3 nucleotides: TGTGCCAGTAGTGTCGTGTGGGGGACGAACTATGGCTACACCTTC. Variable domain in full (rest from reference TRBV19 and TRBJ1-2): DGGITQSPKYLFRKEGQNVTLSCEQNLNHDAMYWYRQDPGQGLRLIYYSQIVNDFQKGDIAEGYSVSREKKESFPLTVTSAQKNPTAFYLCASSVVWGTNYGYTFGSGTRLTVV.

In its sample, this clonotype was seen many times. The chain uses TRBV6-6 and TRBJ1-6; TRBD1 aligns across 10 bases. CDR1 is MNHNY, CDR2 SVGAGI, per germline (reference sequence). The CDR3 runs 17 residues. V lost 2 bases, J lost 8 bases, and 9 bases stayed unmatched. The CDR3 nucleotides are TGTGCCAGCAGTTACCCTACCGACAGGGGGCACGATTCACCCCTCCACTTT. It specifies CASSYPTDRGHDSPLHF.

The table lists this clonotype with a few counts. A read error is possible here, since a much larger clone lies one base away. The V gene is TRBV24-1, the J gene TRBJ2-7; D call uncertain. Germline values: CDR1 KGHDR, CDR2 SFDVKD. This CDR3 comprises 16 residues. CDR3 in DNA: TGTGCCACCAGTGATTTCCAGATCGGCCTAAACCACGAGCAGTGCTTC. Translating gives CATSDFQIGLNHEQCF.

This clonotype was seen ten or more times. The J gene is TRBJ1-1, the V gene TRBV6-4; no reliable D call. V was pared by 0 bases and J by 2 bases, with 4 bases between. Germline V gene sequence: CDR1 MRHNA, CDR2 SNTAGT. This CDR3 contains 13 residues. The CDR3 loop reads CASSDSDNTEAFF. The CDR3 DNA sequence: TGTGCCAGCAGTGACTCGGACAACACTGAAGCTTTCTTT.

This rearrangement joins TRBV20-1 to TRBJ1-1; 7 nucleotides agree with TRBD1. Trimming cost V 5 bases and J 5 bases; bases outside gene matches: 11. The germline gives CDR1 DFQATT, CDR2 SNEGSKA (reference sequence). The CDR3 spans 14 residues. The CDR3 region has the DNA TGCAGTGCTGGACAGGACACCAGGAATACTGAAGCTTTCTTT. This sequence encodes CSAGQDTRNTEAFF.

The chain joins TRBV7-8 to TRBJ1-1, with TRBD1 matching over 7 bases. Germline CDR1 reads SGHVS; CDR2 reads FQNEAQ. This CDR3 spans 16 amino acids. V gave up 2 bases and J gave up 0 bases; unmatched junction bases: 6. The DNA of the CDR3 is TGTGCCAGCAGCTTAAAACAGGGGAGCATGAACACTGAAGCTTTCTTT. This codes for CASSLKQGSMNTEAFF.

This clonotype has more than one count but fewer than ten. A clone one base away is much larger, so this may be a read error. Because the CDR3 is missing its conserved closing phenylalanine or tryptophan, this is likely a read error. The V and J genes are TRBV7-9 and TRBJ2-7; no definite D call. The CDR3 extends over 13 amino acids. The germline CDR1 and CDR2 sequences are SEHNR and FQNEAQ (reference sequence). Trimming shortened V by 8 bases and J by 0 bases, and 11 bases separated the two germline ends. The CDR3 DNA reads as TGTGCCAGCGAATCCCTGGGCTCCTACGAGCAGTACTCC. It yields the protein CASESLGSYEQYS.

The V gene is TRBV30, the J gene TRBJ1-1, with D tentatively TRBD1 (6 bases). Germline V CDR1 and CDR2: GTSNPN, SVGIG (reference sequence). V lost 1 base and J lost 11, with 11 bases in between. CDR3 length equals 11 residues. In nucleotides, the CDR3 is TGTGCCTGGAGTGAACAGGGTTGGGCTTTCTTT. Its translation is CAWSEQGWAFF.

CDR3 DNA: TGCGCCAGCAGCGACGACAGAAAGGGGGAAAAACTGTTTTTT. It codes for CASSDDRKGEKLFF. J is TRBJ1-4 and V is TRBV4-1; possible D gene TRBD1, 5 bases. V was cut by 5 bases and J by 8 bases, with 15 bases left in between. Germline assignment: CDR1 MGHRA and CDR2 YSYEKL. The CDR3 is 14 residues long.

This clonotype was detected many times. The CDR3 spells CASSLQGMTNEKLFF. CDR3 DNA sequence: TGTGCCAGCAGTCTGCAGGGGATGACTAATGAAAAACTGTTTTTT. The chain uses TRBV2 and TRBJ1-4; D may be TRBD1 (6 bases). Deletions cut 5 bases from V and 2 bases from J, with 12 bases between. The CDR3 runs to 15 residues. The germline V gene has CDR1 SNHLY and CDR2 FYNNEI.

As to this clonotype: One junction end does not reproduce the germline sequence, and a read error may be involved. The chain couples TRBV10-3 to TRBJ2-5; the D is unclear. The CDR3 is 12 amino acids. Germline V lookup: CDR1 ENHRY, CDR2 SYGVKD. The CDR3 nucleotides read TGTGCCATCAGAGGCGGAGAAGAGACCCAGTGCTTC. This translates into CAIRGGEETQCF.

The J gene is TRBJ1-2, the V gene TRBV29-1, with D unresolved. The germline CDR1 and CDR2 sequences are SQVTM and ANQGSEA. Trimming shortened V by 4 bases and J by 4 bases, and 16 bases separated the two germline ends. This CDR3 contains 14 residues. CDR3 region: CSVALGRTTYGYTF. CDR3 DNA: TGCAGCGTTGCCCTAGGACGGACGACCTATGGCTACACCTTC.

Of note for this clonotype: This may come from a read error, since a much larger clone is one base off. This chain joins TRBV5-1 and TRBJ2-7; tentative D call: TRBD2 (6 bases). CDR1 and CDR2 (germline): SGHRS, YFSETQ. The length of the CDR3 is 15 residues. CDR3 bases: TGCGCCAGCAGCTTGGCCGTTGGGACGGACTACGGGCAGTACTTC. Residues: CASSLAVGTDYGQYF.

The genes are TRBV24-1 and TRBJ1-6; possible D gene TRBD1, 6 bases. This CDR3 is 13 amino acids long. The ends were cut back, 4 bases at V and 11 bases at J, with 11 bases in the middle. The germline CDR1 and CDR2 sequences are KGHDR and SFDVKD. The CDR3 bases are TGTGCCACCAGTGAAGGGAAGGGGGCACCCCTCCACTTT. It yields the protein CATSEGKGAPLHF.

V is TRBV7-2 and J is TRBJ2-7, with 11 bases that match TRBD2. Unmatched junction bases numbered 9, after V lost 5 bases and J lost 3 bases. The CDR3 spans 16 residues. Germline V gene data show CDR1 as SGHTA and CDR2 as FQGNSA. CDR3 region: CASSPKASGRFYEQYF. For the CDR3, the DNA is TGTGCCAGCAGCCCCAAGGCTAGCGGGAGGTTCTACGAGCAGTACTTC.